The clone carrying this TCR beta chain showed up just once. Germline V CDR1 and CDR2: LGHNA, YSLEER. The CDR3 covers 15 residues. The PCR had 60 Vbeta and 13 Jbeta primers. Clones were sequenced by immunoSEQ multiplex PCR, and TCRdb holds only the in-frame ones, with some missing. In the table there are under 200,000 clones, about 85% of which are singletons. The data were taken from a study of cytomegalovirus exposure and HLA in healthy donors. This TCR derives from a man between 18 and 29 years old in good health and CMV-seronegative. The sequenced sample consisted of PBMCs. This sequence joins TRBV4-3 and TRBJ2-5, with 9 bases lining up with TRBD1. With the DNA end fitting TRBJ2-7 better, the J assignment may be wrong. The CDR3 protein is CASSQEPDRGGEQYF. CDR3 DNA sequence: TGCGCCAGCAGCCAAGAGCCCGACAGGGGGGGCGAGCAGTACTTC.